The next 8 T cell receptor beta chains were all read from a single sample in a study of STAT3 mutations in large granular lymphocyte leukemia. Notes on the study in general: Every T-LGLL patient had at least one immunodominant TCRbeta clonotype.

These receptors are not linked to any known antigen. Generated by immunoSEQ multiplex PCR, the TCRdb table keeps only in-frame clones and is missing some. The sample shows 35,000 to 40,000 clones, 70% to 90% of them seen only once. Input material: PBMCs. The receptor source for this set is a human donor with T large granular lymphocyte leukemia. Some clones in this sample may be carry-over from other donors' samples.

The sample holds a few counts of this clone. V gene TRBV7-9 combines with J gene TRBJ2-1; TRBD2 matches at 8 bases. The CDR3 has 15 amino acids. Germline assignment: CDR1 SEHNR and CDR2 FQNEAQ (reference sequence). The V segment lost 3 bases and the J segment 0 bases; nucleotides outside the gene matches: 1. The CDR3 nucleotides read TGTGCCAGCAGCTTGAGCGGGAGCTCCTACAATGAGCAGTTCTTC. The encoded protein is CASSLSGSSYNEQFF.

This CDR3 is CASSLGSGLYTQYF. The DNA of the CDR3 is TGTGCCAGCAGCTTAGGGTCAGGGCTGTATACGCAGTATTTT. V usage is TRBV7-9 and J usage is TRBJ2-3, with a tentative D call TRBD1 (5 bases). The CDR3 runs to 14 residues. V was trimmed by 1 base and J by 7 bases, leaving 12 bases between them. The germline V gene has CDR1 SEHNR and CDR2 FQNEAQ (reference sequence).

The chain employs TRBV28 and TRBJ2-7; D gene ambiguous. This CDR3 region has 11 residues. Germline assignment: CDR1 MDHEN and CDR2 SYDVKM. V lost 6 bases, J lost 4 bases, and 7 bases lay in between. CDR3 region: CASSPRYEQYF. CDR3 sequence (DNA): TGTGCCAGCAGCCCAAGGTACGAGCAGTACTTC.

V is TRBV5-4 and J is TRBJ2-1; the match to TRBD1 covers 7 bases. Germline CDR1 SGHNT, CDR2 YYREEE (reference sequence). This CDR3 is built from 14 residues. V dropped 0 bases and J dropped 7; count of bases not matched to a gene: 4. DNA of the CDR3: TGTGCCAGCAGCTTGGGGACAGGTTTTAATGAGCAGTTCTTC. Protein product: CASSLGTGFNEQFF. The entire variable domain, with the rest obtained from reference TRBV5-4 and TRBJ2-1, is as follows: ETGVTQSPTHLIKTRGQQVTLRCSSQSGHNTVSWYQQALGQGPQFIFQYYREEENGRGNFPPRFSGLQFPNYSSELNVNALELDDSALYLCASSLGTGFNEQFFGPGTRLTVL.

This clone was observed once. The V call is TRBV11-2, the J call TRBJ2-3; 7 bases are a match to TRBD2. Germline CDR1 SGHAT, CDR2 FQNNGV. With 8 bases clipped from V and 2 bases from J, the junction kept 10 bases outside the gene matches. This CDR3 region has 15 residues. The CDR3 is CASGVGAGNTDTQYF. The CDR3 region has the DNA TGTGCCAGCGGGGTCGGAGCGGGGAACACAGATACGCAGTATTTT.

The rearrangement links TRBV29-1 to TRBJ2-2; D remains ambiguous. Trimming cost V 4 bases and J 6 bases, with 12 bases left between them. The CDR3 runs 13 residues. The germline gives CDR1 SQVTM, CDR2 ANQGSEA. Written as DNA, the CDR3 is TGCAGCGTTGGACACCGTGTCTCCGGGGAGCTGTTTTTT. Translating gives CSVGHRVSGELFF.

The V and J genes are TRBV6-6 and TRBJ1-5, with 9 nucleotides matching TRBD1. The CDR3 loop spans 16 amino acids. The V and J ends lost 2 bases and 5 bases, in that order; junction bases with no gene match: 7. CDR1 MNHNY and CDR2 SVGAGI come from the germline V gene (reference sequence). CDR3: CASSYGPGQGYQPQHF. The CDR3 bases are TGTGCCAGCAGTTACGGGCCGGGACAGGGCTATCAGCCCCAGCATTTT.

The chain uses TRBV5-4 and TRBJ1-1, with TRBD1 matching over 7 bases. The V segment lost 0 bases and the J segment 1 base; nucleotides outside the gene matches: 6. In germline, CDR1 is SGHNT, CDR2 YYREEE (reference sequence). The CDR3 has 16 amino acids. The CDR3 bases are TGTGCCAGCAGCTTGGCCAAGGGACAGAAGAACACTGAAGCTTTCTTT. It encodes CASSLAKGQKNTEAFF.